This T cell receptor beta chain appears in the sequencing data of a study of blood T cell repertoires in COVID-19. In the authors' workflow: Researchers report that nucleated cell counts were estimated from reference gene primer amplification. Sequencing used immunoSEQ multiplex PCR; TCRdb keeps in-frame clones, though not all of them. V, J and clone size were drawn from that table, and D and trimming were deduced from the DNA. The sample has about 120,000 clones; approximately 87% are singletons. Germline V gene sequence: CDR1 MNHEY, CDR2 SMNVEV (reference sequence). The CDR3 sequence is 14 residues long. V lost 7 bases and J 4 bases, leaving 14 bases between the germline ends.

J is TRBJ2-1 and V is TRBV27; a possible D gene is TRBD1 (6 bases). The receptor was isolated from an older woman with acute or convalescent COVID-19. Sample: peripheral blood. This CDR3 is CASNRERDYNEQFF. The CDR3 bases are TGTGCCAGCAACAGGGAAAGGGATTACAATGAGCAGTTCTTC.